One sample yielded the 2 T cell receptor beta chains listed below, sequenced in a study of blood T cell repertoires in COVID-19. Assay used: immunoSEQ multiplex PCR; TCRdb lists only in-frame clones, some missing. The sample lists roughly 460,000 clones; roughly 89% were seen once. Source material: peripheral blood. The origin of the receptors is a man between 18 and 35 years old with COVID-19, enrolled during active disease.

This sequence joins TRBV7-9 and TRBJ1-6; D remains ambiguous. Trimming cost V 3 bases and J 10 bases, with 10 bases left between them. This CDR3 has 13 residues. Germline CDR1 and CDR2: SEHNR and FQNEAQ (reference sequence). As DNA, the CDR3 is TGTGCCAGCAGCTTTTCTGGGCAGTCACCCCTCCACTTT. It specifies CASSFSGQSPLHF. Looking up the rest from reference TRBV7-9 and TRBJ1-6 gives the full variable domain: DTGVSQNPRHKITKRGQNVTFRCDPISEHNRLYWYRQTLGQGPEFLTYFQNEAQLEKSRLLSDRFSAERPKGSFSTLEIQRTEQGDSAMYLCASSFSGQSPLHFGNGTRLTVT.

This rearrangement joins TRBV6-6 to TRBJ1-6, with 7 bases lining up with TRBD1. After removal of 4 bases from V and 7 bases from J, the junction contained 7 bases not matched to a gene. Germline CDR1 reads MNHNY; CDR2 reads SVGAGI (reference sequence). The CDR3 covers 15 residues. CDR3 nucleotides: TGTGCCAGCAGTTCCGGGACAGTGTGGAATTCACCCCTCCACTTT. This codes for CASSSGTVWNSPLHF.